This passage covers 6 T cell receptor beta chains from one sample sequenced in a study of T cell repertoires in cytomegalovirus infection. TCRdb re-called the reads with MiXCR, one entry per CDR3 protein. The sample consists of around 740,000 distinct CDR3 sequences, 35% of them appearing once. Sequenced input: PBMCs. The receptors were sampled from a human donor in good health (CMV status not recorded). Some clones in this sample may be carry-over from other donors' samples.

This clonotype appeared once. The chain combines TRBV7-2 with TRBJ1-2; 7 bases map to TRBD1. The germline gives CDR1 SGHTA, CDR2 FQGNSA. The CDR3 extends over 15 amino acids. V lost 0 bases, J lost 6 bases, and 7 bases stayed unmatched. CDR3 residues: CASSLAQVQGHGYTF. The CDR3 nucleotides read TGTGCCAGCAGCTTAGCGCAGGTACAGGGGCATGGCTACACCTTC.

This chain joins TRBV6-2 or TRBV6-3 and TRBJ1-5; D is uncertain. The V and J ends lost 7 bases and 3 bases respectively, with 10 bases between them. Germline values: CDR1 MNHEY, CDR2 SVGEGT. The CDR3 is 13 residues long. The CDR3 spells CASNNPPNQPQHF. Written as DNA, the CDR3 is TGTGCCAGCAATAACCCTCCCAATCAGCCCCAGCATTTT.

The chain's CDR3 is CASSSENTGARGEQFF. In DNA form, the CDR3 reads TGCGCCAGCAGCTCCGAAAATACCGGGGCTCGAGGTGAGCAGTTCTTC. The chain joins TRBV5-1 to TRBJ2-1; D may be TRBD1 or TRBD2 (5 bases each). The CDR3 extends over 16 amino acids. Trimming cost V 3 bases and J 9 bases, with 22 bases left between them. Germline V lookup: CDR1 SGHRS, CDR2 YFSETQ.

V is TRBV29-1 and J is TRBJ1-3, with D hard to call. CDR1 is SQVTM, CDR2 ANQGSEA, per germline. Trimming pared 5 bases from V and 1 base from J, leaving 3 bases between. The CDR3 has 11 residues. CDR3 region: CSVHSGNTIYF. CDR3 coding DNA: TGCAGCGTTCATTCTGGAAACACCATATATTTT.

The chain couples TRBV6-2 or TRBV6-3 to TRBJ1-1; D is unclear. CDR1 and CDR2 from the germline V gene are MNHEY and SVGEGT. With 2 bases removed from V and 8 bases from J, the gap between germline ends came to 6 bases. CDR3 size: 11 residues. The CDR3 bases are TGTGCCAGCAGTTACGGGAGGGAAGCTTTCTTT. This sequence encodes CASSYGREAFF.

The rearrangement uses TRBV20-1 and TRBJ1-4; D is possibly TRBD1 (5 bases). Trimming pared 3 bases from V and 7 bases from J, leaving 9 bases between. The CDR3 consists of 12 residues. Germline V gene lookup returns CDR1 DFQATT and CDR2 SNEGSKA (reference sequence). The CDR3, as DNA: TGCAGTGCTAGCCGGCAGGGTGAAAAACTGTTTTTT. Translated, it gives CSASRQGEKLFF.